This is a list of T cell receptor beta chains from one sample in a study of breast tumors, draining lymph nodes, adjacent tissues. MiXCR was run by TCRdb on the multiplex PCR reads, yielding one entry per CDR3 protein. The data contain more than 50,000 distinct CDR3 sequences, 57% of them singletons. The sequencing sample was made of breast tumor tissue. The receptors here all came from a female donor with breast cancer. Some clones in this sample may be carry-over from other donors' samples. Both conserved end residues are part of each CDR3. A D gene is named only where the DNA matches it firmly. A clone size is listed for some rows: how often the clone was seen (once, few, many), or a class if it is expanded.

j_gene | d_gene | abundance | v_gene | CDR3aa | CDR3nt
TRBJ1-1 | NA | many | TRBV7-9 | CASSPGRLNTEAFF | TGTGCCAGCAGCCCGGGACGCCTGAACACTGAAGCTTTCTTT
TRBJ1-6 | NA | many | TRBV3-1 | CASSPGTTNSPLHF | TGTGCCAGCAGCCCGGGGACGACGAATTCACCCCTCCACTTT
TRBJ2-2 | TRBD2 | NA | TRBV2 | CASSVSGVATGELFF | TGTGCCAGCAGTGTGAGCGGGGTGGCCACCGGGGAGCTGTTTTTT
TRBJ2-7 | NA | NA | TRBV2 | CASVDDGVDEQYF | TGTGCCAGCGTTGATGACGGGGTTGACGAGCAGTACTTC
TRBJ2-7 | NA | once | TRBV29-1 | CSVDDGIYEQYF | TGCAGCGTTGATGACGGGATCTACGAGCAGTACTTC
TRBJ1-4 | TRBD1 | NA | TRBV5-1 | CASSLVGTANEKLFF | TGCGCCAGCAGCTTGGTCGGGACAGCTAATGAAAAACTGTTTTTT
TRBJ1-4 | TRBD1 | NA | TRBV20-1 | CSGRGDRGAGEKLFF | TGCAGTGGCAGGGGGGACAGGGGCGCCGGTGAAAAACTGTTTTTT
TRBJ2-3 | TRBD2 | NA | TRBV5-1 | CASSVGTSVGTQYF | TGCGCCAGCAGCGTTGGGACTAGCGTAGGCACGCAGTATTTT
TRBJ1-5 | NA | few | TRBV15 | CATAPEASQPQHF | TGTGCCACGGCCCCCGAGGCCAGTCAGCCCCAGCATTTT
TRBJ2-6 | NA | NA | TRBV19 | CASSAGPGANVLTF | TGTGCCAGTAGTGCTGGACCCGGGGCCAACGTCCTGACTTTC
TRBJ2-7 | TRBD1 | NA | TRBV5-5 | CASSIGTGTGYEQYF | TGTGCCAGCAGCATAGGGACAGGGACAGGCTACGAGCAGTACTTC
TRBJ2-3 | TRBD2 | NA | TRBV6-5 | CATTPGLAEGTQYF | TGTGCCACTACCCCTGGACTAGCGGAAGGTACGCAGTATTTT
TRBJ2-2 | TRBD2 | NA | TRBV9 | CASRRGGSSTGELFF | TGTGCCAGCAGGAGGGGCGGGAGTAGCACCGGGGAGCTGTTTTTT
TRBJ2-6 | NA | many | TRBV7-2 | CASSLDGGTGANVLTF | TGTGCCAGCAGCTTAGACGGGGGTACTGGGGCCAACGTCCTGACTTTC
TRBJ2-1 | NA | NA | TRBV5-1 | CASSLGPTPYNEQFF | TGCGCCAGCAGCCTCGGACCGACACCTTACAATGAGCAGTTCTTC